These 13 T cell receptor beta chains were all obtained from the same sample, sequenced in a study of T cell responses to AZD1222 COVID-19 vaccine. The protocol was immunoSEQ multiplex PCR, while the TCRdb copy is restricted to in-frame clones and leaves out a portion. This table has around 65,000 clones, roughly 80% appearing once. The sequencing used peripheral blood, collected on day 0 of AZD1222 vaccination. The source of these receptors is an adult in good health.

This CDR3 reads CATSEPGQGAGSGANVLTF. CDR3 sequence (DNA): TGTGCCACCAGTGAACCCGGACAGGGGGCCGGCTCTGGGGCCAACGTCCTGACTTTC. This chain joins TRBV24-1 and TRBJ2-6; 11 nucleotides agree with TRBD1. V was clipped by 4 bases and J by 0 bases; unmatched bases: 7. CDR1 KGHDR and CDR2 SFDVKD come from the germline V gene. This CDR3 is 19 amino acids long.

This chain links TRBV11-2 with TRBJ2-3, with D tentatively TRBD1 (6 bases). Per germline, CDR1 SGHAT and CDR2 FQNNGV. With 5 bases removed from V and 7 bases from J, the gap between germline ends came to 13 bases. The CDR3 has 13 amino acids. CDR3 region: CASSTDQGHTQYF. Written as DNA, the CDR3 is TGTGCCAGCAGCACCGATCAGGGGCATACGCAGTATTTT.

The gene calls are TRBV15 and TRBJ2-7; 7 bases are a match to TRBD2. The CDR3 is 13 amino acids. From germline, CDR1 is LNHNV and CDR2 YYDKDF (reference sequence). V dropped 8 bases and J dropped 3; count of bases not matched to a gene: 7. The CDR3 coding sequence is TGTGCCACCTCGGGGGGTACAAACTACGAGCAGTACTTC. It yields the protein CATSGGTNYEQYF.

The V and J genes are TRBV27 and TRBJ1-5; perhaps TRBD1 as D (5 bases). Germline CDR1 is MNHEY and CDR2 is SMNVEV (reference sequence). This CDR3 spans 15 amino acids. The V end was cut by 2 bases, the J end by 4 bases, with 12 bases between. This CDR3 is CASSLGDGGNQPQHF. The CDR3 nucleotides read TGTGCCAGCAGTTTAGGGGACGGGGGGAATCAGCCCCAGCATTTT.

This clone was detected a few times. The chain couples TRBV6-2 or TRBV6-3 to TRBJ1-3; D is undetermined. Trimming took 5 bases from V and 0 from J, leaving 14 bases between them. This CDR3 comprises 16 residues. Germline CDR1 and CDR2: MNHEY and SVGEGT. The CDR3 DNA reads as TGTGCCAGCAGTCCCAGCGTCACGCTCTCTGGAAACACCATATATTTT. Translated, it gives CASSPSVTLSGNTIYF.

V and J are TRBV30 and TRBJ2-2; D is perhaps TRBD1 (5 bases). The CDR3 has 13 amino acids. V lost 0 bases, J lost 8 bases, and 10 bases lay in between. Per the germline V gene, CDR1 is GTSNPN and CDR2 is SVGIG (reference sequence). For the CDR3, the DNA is TGTGCCTGGAGTGTACCAGGGAAAGGGGAGCTGTTTTTT. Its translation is CAWSVPGKGELFF. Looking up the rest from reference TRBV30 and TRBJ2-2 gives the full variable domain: SQTIHQWPATLVQPVGSPLSLECTVEGTSNPNLYWYRQAAGRGLQLLFYSVGIGQISSEVPQNLSASRPQDRQFILSSKKLLLSDSGFYLCAWSVPGKGELFFGEGSRLTVL.

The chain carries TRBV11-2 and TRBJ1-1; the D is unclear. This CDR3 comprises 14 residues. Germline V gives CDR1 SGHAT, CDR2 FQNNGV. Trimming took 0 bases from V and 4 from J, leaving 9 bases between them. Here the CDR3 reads CASSLEGIGTEAFF. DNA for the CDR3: TGTGCCAGCAGCTTAGAGGGGATCGGCACTGAAGCTTTCTTT.

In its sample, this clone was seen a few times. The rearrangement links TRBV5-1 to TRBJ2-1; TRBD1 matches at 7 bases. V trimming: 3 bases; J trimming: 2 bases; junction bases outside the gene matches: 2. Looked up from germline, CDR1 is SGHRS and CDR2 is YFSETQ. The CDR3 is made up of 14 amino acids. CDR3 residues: CASSSDRAYNEQFF. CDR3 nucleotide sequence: TGCGCCAGCAGCTCAGACAGGGCCTACAATGAGCAGTTCTTC.

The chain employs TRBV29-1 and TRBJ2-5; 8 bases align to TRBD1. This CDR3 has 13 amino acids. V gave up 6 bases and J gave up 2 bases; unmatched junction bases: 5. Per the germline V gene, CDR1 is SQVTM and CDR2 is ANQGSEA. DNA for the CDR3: TGCAGCGTCCAGGGGGCCGGGCAAGAGACCCAGTACTTC. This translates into CSVQGAGQETQYF.

The CDR3, as DNA: TGTGCCAGCAGCCAAGATGTGGGACCACCCTCCTACAATGAGCAGTTCTTC. This sequence encodes CASSQDVGPPSYNEQFF. The gene calls are TRBV14 and TRBJ2-1; D is perhaps TRBD1 or TRBD2 (5 bases each). Germline CDR1 reads SGHDN; CDR2 reads FVKESK. CDR3 size: 17 residues. V was pared by 0 bases and J by 0 bases, with 12 bases between.

As DNA, the CDR3 is TGTGCCAGCGCCCAGAGAGGCCCTTACAATGAGCAGTTCTTC. It is translated as CASAQRGPYNEQFF. The chain uses TRBV19 and TRBJ2-1; D gene unclear. This CDR3 is 14 amino acids long. V lost 9 bases and J lost 4, with 16 bases in between. Germline CDR1 and CDR2: LNHDA and SQIVND (reference sequence).

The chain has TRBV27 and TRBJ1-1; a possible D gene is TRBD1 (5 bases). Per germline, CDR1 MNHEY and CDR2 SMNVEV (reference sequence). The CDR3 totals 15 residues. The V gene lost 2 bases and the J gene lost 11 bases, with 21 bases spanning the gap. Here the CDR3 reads CASSLGGVGAGGAFF. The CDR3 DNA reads TGTGCCAGCAGTTTAGGAGGGGTCGGGGCCGGAGGGGCTTTCTTT.

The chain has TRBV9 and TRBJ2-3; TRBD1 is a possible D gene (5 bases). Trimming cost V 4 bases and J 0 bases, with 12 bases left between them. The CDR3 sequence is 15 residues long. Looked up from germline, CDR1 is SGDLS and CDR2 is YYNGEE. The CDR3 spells CASSTGVTSTDTQYF. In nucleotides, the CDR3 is TGTGCCAGCAGCACAGGAGTAACTAGCACAGATACGCAGTATTTT.